This TCR beta chain derives from a study of memory CD4+ T cells and cytomegalovirus serostatus. Study-level information: This sample comes from healthy Belgian adults, 9 CMV seropositive, approximately 22 seronegative.

Single viable CD3+CD4+CD8-CD45RO+ cells were sorted as the memory CD4+ T cells. This clone has more than one count but fewer than ten. Its antigen is not identified. V was clipped by 2 bases and J by 2 bases; unmatched bases: 3. CDR1 and CDR2 (germline): ENHRY, SYGVKD. The CDR3 runs 15 residues. Study findings and constraints: CD4+ memory repertoires contained about two fifths of the 164 reported CMV TCRbeta sequences. The CMV-associated TCR signature appears largely within the CD4+ memory repertoire.

Using immunoSEQ multiplex PCR, the repertoire was profiled, and TCRdb retains in-frame clones only, with some absent. The sample contains about 56,000 clones, around 79% of which appear only once. Input material: memory CD4+ T cells from blood. The receptor's source is an adult in good health and CMV-seropositive. This chain links TRBV10-3 with TRBJ2-5; 9 bases agree with TRBD2. CDR3 in amino acids: CAISELAGTQETQYF. CDR3 DNA: TGTGCCATCAGTGAGCTAGCGGGAACACAAGAGACCCAGTACTTC.